The source of this TCR beta chain is a study of Graves' ophthalmopathy and Graves' hyperthyroidism. At the level of the study: Pretreatment peripheral blood was obtained at initial diagnosis. Points from the study as a whole: For predicting ophthalmopathy progression, the model had roughly 70% sensitivity and 72.22% specificity.

CDR3 regions of TCR beta were amplified from RNA transcripts. Amplification began with first-round RT-PCR using HTBI primers, then second-round multiplex PCR was performed. Each CDR3 protein gets one entry after TCRdb re-called the multiplex PCR reads with MiXCR. The sample yields approximately 640,000 distinct CDR3 sequences, roughly two fifths seen once. Physicians reached a diagnosis by relying on clinical symptoms, serum thyroxine, TRAb, thyroid ultrasound and orbital computed tomography. Sampling about 10 ml of fresh peripheral blood provided the PBMCs. For this clonotype: The antigen remains unidentified.

The CDR3 extends over 13 amino acids. V was pared by 11 bases and J by 2 bases, with 15 bases between. Germline assignment: CDR1 SGHTA and CDR2 FQGTGA. Sequencing was carried out using peripheral blood. The source is an adult man with Graves' ophthalmopathy. The chain couples TRBV7-3 to TRBJ2-5, with a tentative D call TRBD1 (6 bases). DNA for the CDR3: TGTGCCCGCAATACAGGGATACAAGAGACCCAGTACTTC. This sequence encodes CARNTGIQETQYF.